The clone carrying this T cell receptor (beta chain) was observed a few times. Its target is unknown. The sample originates from a study of blood T cells in healthy people across ages. Across the study: Capture via template switching afforded approximately one barcoded beta molecule per two T cells.

Primed by a sample-barcoded 5' primer and a J-beta primer mix, a second PCR proceeded for 7 to 11 cycles. TCRdb re-derived calls from the 5' RACE reads in MiXCR, one entry per CDR3 protein. The sample contains about 730,000 distinct CDR3 sequences, about 42% of which appear only once. Each sample yielded at least 6 million isolated PBMCs. Trimming shortened V by 6 bases and J by 5 bases, and 19 bases separated the two germline ends. CDR3 length: 15 amino acids. CDR1 and CDR2 (germline): MNHEY, SVGEGT. The study's findings and limits: Long-lived and aged donors differed, with more naive CD4+ cells and higher diversity in the long-lived.

The V and J genes are TRBV6-2 or TRBV6-3 and TRBJ2-5, with D perhaps matching TRBD2 (6 bases). The sequencing input was blood. This receptor was taken from a woman aged 60 to 75 in good health. CDR3 sequence: CASRSQGLLGETQYF. The CDR3 nucleotides are TGTGCCAGCAGAAGCCAGGGACTCTTGGGGGAGACCCAGTACTTC.